These 32 T cell receptor beta chains originate from one sample sequenced in a study of shared clonotypes between healthy human individuals. Clones were read by immunoSEQ multiplex PCR, and TCRdb kept only the in-frame ones, dropping some. The top ten hold about 0.34% of the sample, which has approximately 2.5 million clones, 90% to 95% seen once. The source material was naive CD4+ T cells from PBMCs. Subset noted: CD45RA+ positively selected. The receptor set was obtained from a man aged 18 to 30 in good health. Some clones in this sample may be carry-over from other donors' samples.

The J gene is TRBJ2-7, the V gene TRBV28; TRBD1 matches 11 bases. J was trimmed by 11 bases and V by 6 bases; bases with no gene match: 18. Germline CDR1 MDHEN, CDR2 SYDVKM. The CDR3 contains 16 residues. CDR3 sequence reads: CASSSPLGGTGGDEYF. The CDR3 DNA follows: TGTGCCAGCAGCTCCCCACTGGGTGGGACAGGGGGTGATGAGTACTTC. The whole variable domain, remainder taken from reference TRBV28 and TRBJ2-7, is DVKVTQSSRYLVKRTGEKVFLECVQDMDHENMFWYRQDPGLGLRLIYFSYDVKMKEKGDIPEGYSVSREKKERFSLILESASTNQTSMYLCASSSPLGGTGGDEYFGPGTRLTVT.

In its sample, this clone was seen a few times. This chain uses TRBV13 with TRBJ1-1, with 8 bases that match TRBD1. This CDR3 is 14 amino acids long. With 3 bases clipped from V and 7 bases from J, the junction kept 7 bases outside the gene matches. Germline V gene lookup returns CDR1 PRHDT and CDR2 FYEKMQ (reference sequence). The chain's CDR3 is CASSLSRGRGEAFF. The CDR3, as DNA: TGTGCCAGCAGCTTGTCCAGGGGGCGCGGTGAAGCTTTCTTT. The full variable domain, in which reference TRBV13 and TRBJ1-1 provide the parts outside the CDR3, is AAGVIQSPRHLIKEKRETATLKCYPIPRHDTVYWYQQGPGQDPQFLISFYEKMQSDKGSIPDRFSAQQFSDYHSELNMSSLELGDSALYFCASSLSRGRGEAFFGQGTRLTVV.

The chain couples TRBV28 to TRBJ2-2, with D perhaps being TRBD1 or TRBD2 (5 bases each). V lost 2 bases and J lost 6, with 10 bases in between. The CDR3 is 14 residues long. Germline V gene sequence: CDR1 MDHEN, CDR2 SYDVKM. CDR3 sequence (DNA): TGTGCCAGCAGTTTAGGTCCGGGGCCCGGGGAGCTGTTTTTT. This sequence encodes CASSLGPGPGELFF. Supplemented by reference TRBV28 and TRBJ2-2, the full variable domain reads DVKVTQSSRYLVKRTGEKVFLECVQDMDHENMFWYRQDPGLGLRLIYFSYDVKMKEKGDIPEGYSVSREKKERFSLILESASTNQTSMYLCASSLGPGPGELFFGEGSRLTVL.

The CDR3 region has the DNA TGTGCCAGCAGCTTGGAAGGGAACCTAGCAACTAATGAAAAACTGTTTTTT. This codes for CASSLEGNLATNEKLFF. The V and J genes are TRBV5-8 and TRBJ1-4; no clear D gene. The CDR3 contains 17 residues. CDR1 and CDR2 from the germline V gene are SGHTS and YDEGEE. Trimming took off 0 bases at V and 0 bases at J, with 12 bases between the two ends.

The chain uses TRBV18 and TRBJ1-1, with unresolved D. Per the germline V gene, CDR1 is KGHSH and CDR2 is LQKENI. V dropped 2 bases and J dropped 1 base, with 8 bases sitting between them. The CDR3 loop spans 14 amino acids. CDR3 residues: CASSPVVGNTEAFF. The DNA for the CDR3 is TGTGCCAGCTCACCAGTGGTAGGGAACACTGAAGCTTTCTTT.

This clone was found once. The chain is built from TRBV7-2 and TRBJ1-5; D is unresolved. Per germline, CDR1 SGHTA and CDR2 FQGNSA. The CDR3 extends over 14 amino acids. V was trimmed by 5 bases and J by 3 bases, leaving 11 bases between them. The CDR3 here is CASSNRRYNQPQHF. In nucleotides, the CDR3 is TGTGCCAGCAGCAACCGTAGGTACAATCAGCCCCAGCATTTT.

This clone came up once. This chain uses TRBV7-6 with TRBJ2-5; 14 bases agree with TRBD2. Germline V gives CDR1 SGHVS, CDR2 FNYEAQ. With V trimmed by 5 bases and J by 1 base, 3 bases remained unmatched. The length of the CDR3 is 16 residues. In DNA form, the CDR3 reads TGTGCCAGCAGCCCGGGACTAGCGGGGGCCCAAGAGACCCAGTACTTC. Amino acids: CASSPGLAGAQETQYF.

The V gene is TRBV5-1, the J gene TRBJ2-3; either TRBD1 or TRBD2 may fit D (6 bases each). Trimming shortened V by 6 bases and J by 2 bases, and 13 bases separated the two germline ends. The germline gives CDR1 SGHRS, CDR2 YFSETQ. The CDR3 runs to 14 residues. CDR3 DNA: TGCGCCAGCAAGGGGGGTGCCGCCACAGATACGCAGTATTTT. As protein: CASKGGAATDTQYF.

The chain recombines TRBV28 with TRBJ2-2, with TRBD2 identical over 10 bases. Germline values: CDR1 MDHEN, CDR2 SYDVKM. The CDR3 contains 15 residues. The V segment lost 10 bases and the J segment 3 bases; nucleotides outside the gene matches: 8. The CDR3 region has the DNA TGTGCCACCCAAGCGGGGGGGCCTTACACCGGGGAGCTGTTTTTT. It translates to CATQAGGPYTGELFF. Variable domain in full (rest from reference TRBV28 and TRBJ2-2): DVKVTQSSRYLVKRTGEKVFLECVQDMDHENMFWYRQDPGLGLRLIYFSYDVKMKEKGDIPEGYSVSREKKERFSLILESASTNQTSMYLCATQAGGPYTGELFFGEGSRLTVL.

The chain carries TRBV18 and TRBJ2-5, with D hard to call. Deletions cut 1 base from V and 5 bases from J, with 17 bases between. Germline-derived CDR1 and CDR2 are KGHSH and LQKENI. The CDR3 contains 16 residues. The CDR3 sequence: CASSPRRENAAETQYF. CDR3 DNA: TGTGCCAGCTCACCACGTAGGGAAAACGCCGCTGAGACCCAGTACTTC.

V is TRBV2 and J is TRBJ1-5; possibly TRBD1 for D (5 bases). Trimming took 6 bases from V and 4 from J, leaving 16 bases between them. CDR1 and CDR2 (germline): SNHLY, FYNNEI. The CDR3 contains 15 residues. The CDR3 DNA reads TGTGCCAGCAGCACTGGGACCCCGGGGAATCAGCCCCAGCATTTT. This sequence encodes CASSTGTPGNQPQHF.

The rearrangement joins TRBV5-1 to TRBJ1-6; D unresolved. The CDR3 totals 15 residues. The V gene lost 0 bases and the J gene lost 7 bases, with 11 bases spanning the gap. In germline, CDR1 is SGHRS, CDR2 YFSETQ. The CDR3 DNA sequence: TGCGCCAGCAGCTTGGATACCTTTGAGAATTCACCCCTCCACTTT. This translates into CASSLDTFENSPLHF. The full variable domain, its missing parts supplied by reference TRBV5-1 and TRBJ1-6, is KAGVTQTPRYLIKTRGQQVTLSCSPISGHRSVSWYQQTPGQGLQFLFEYFSETQRNKGNFPGRFSGRQFSNSRSEMNVSTLELGDSALYLCASSLDTFENSPLHFGNGTRLTVT.

The chain combines TRBV5-1 with TRBJ2-7, with TRBD2 matching 8 bases. Per the germline V gene, CDR1 is SGHRS and CDR2 is YFSETQ. The CDR3 runs 15 residues. V lost 0 bases and J lost 7; bases outside the gene matches: 9. CDR3 bases: TGCGCCAGCAGCTTGGTTCTGGTCGGCGGGGGGGAGCAGTACTTC. Amino acid sequence: CASSLVLVGGGEQYF. Using reference TRBV5-1 and TRBJ2-7 for the parts outside the CDR3, the full variable domain is KAGVTQTPRYLIKTRGQQVTLSCSPISGHRSVSWYQQTPGQGLQFLFEYFSETQRNKGNFPGRFSGRQFSNSRSEMNVSTLELGDSALYLCASSLVLVGGGEQYFGPGTRLTVT.

The chain couples TRBV28 to TRBJ2-3; possibly TRBD2 for D (6 bases). V was cut by 1 base and J by 3 bases, with 20 bases left in between. Germline loops: CDR1 MDHEN, CDR2 SYDVKM. This CDR3 region has 18 residues. The DNA of the CDR3 is TGTGCCAGCAGTTTATCCCTTCTTGTGGGGAGCGGGACAGATACGCAGTATTTT. It codes for CASSLSLLVGSGTDTQYF.

CDR3 coding DNA: TGTGCCAGCAGCCCCTTGTCCGGGAGGGACAATGAGCAGTTCTTC. It yields the protein CASSPLSGRDNEQFF. The chain links TRBV11-2 to TRBJ2-1, with 8 nucleotides matching TRBD2. V trimming: 5 bases; J trimming: 5 bases; junction bases outside the gene matches: 8. In germline, CDR1 is SGHAT, CDR2 FQNNGV. The CDR3 consists of 15 residues.

The V and J genes are TRBV6-1 and TRBJ1-4, with 7 bases lining up with TRBD1. This CDR3 has 14 residues. Germline values: CDR1 MNHNS, CDR2 SASEGT. Trimming cost V 3 bases and J 8 bases; bases outside gene matches: 6. CDR3 amino acids: CASSDYRGWEKLFF. As DNA, the CDR3 is TGTGCCAGCAGTGACTACAGGGGTTGGGAAAAACTGTTTTTT.

The sample holds a few counts of this clone. V gene TRBV6-1 combines with J gene TRBJ1-4; D is unclear. V shed 5 bases and J shed 6 bases, with 7 bases lying between them. Germline values: CDR1 MNHNS, CDR2 SASEGT. CDR3 length: 12 residues. The CDR3 coding sequence is TGTGCCAGCAGTTCGGACTATGAAAAACTGTTTTTT. It yields the protein CASSSDYEKLFF.

This clone was seen a single time. The V call is TRBV5-4, the J call TRBJ2-1, with 15 bases that match TRBD2. CDR1 SGHNT and CDR2 YYREEE come from the germline V gene (reference sequence). The CDR3 consists of 17 residues. The V and J ends lost 4 bases and 5 bases, in that order; junction bases with no gene match: 7. The CDR3 loop is CASSQGLAGGEDNEQFF. The CDR3 DNA sequence: TGTGCCAGCAGCCAGGGACTAGCGGGAGGCGAAGACAATGAGCAGTTCTTC.

This chain links TRBV9 with TRBJ2-3, with TRBD2 identical over 8 bases. Per the germline V gene, CDR1 is SGDLS and CDR2 is YYNGEE. Trimming at V came to 0 bases and at J to 2 bases, leaving 5 bases not matched to a gene. The CDR3 is 16 amino acids. This CDR3 is CASSVADGRATDTQYF. The CDR3 DNA reads as TGTGCCAGCAGCGTAGCGGACGGGAGGGCCACAGATACGCAGTATTTT.

The table lists this clone with a count of one. The rearrangement uses TRBV5-1 and TRBJ1-1, with 7 bases identical to TRBD1. The CDR3 has 16 residues. After removal of 4 bases from V and 0 bases from J, the junction contained 9 bases not matched to a gene. Germline-derived CDR1 and CDR2 are SGHRS and YFSETQ. As DNA, the CDR3 is TGCGCCAGCAGCAGGTCAGGCAGGGGGATGAACACTGAAGCTTTCTTT. This encodes CASSRSGRGMNTEAFF.

On this clone: Within the sample, other DNA sequences also encode this same CDR3. The V and J genes are TRBV6-5 and TRBJ1-1; TRBD1 is a possible D gene (5 bases). Trimming left V 0 bases short and J 5 bases short, with 13 bases between. In germline, CDR1 is MNHEY, CDR2 SVGAGI. This CDR3 spans 15 amino acids. In nucleotides, the CDR3 is TGTGCCAGCAGTTACTCAGGGACGGGGGGAACTGAAGCTTTCTTT. Translated, it gives CASSYSGTGGTEAFF.

The chain combines TRBV30 with TRBJ1-5; D not certain. Germline V gene lookup returns CDR1 GTSNPN and CDR2 SVGIG (reference sequence). The V and J ends lost 0 bases and 0 bases respectively, with 15 bases between them. This CDR3 comprises 17 residues. The CDR3, as DNA: TGTGCCTGGAGTGTAAGTGTGGGGAGGTTTAGCAATCAGCCCCAGCATTTT. It translates to CAWSVSVGRFSNQPQHF.

This clone came up a few times. The V gene is TRBV4-1, the J gene TRBJ1-1; no clear D gene. Trimming removed 5 bases from V and 6 bases from J, with 22 bases in between. The CDR3 totals 16 residues. The V gene's germline CDR1 is MGHRA and CDR2 YSYEKL. CDR3 region: CASSIRPQRNSAEAFF. The CDR3 DNA sequence: TGCGCCAGCAGCATTAGACCGCAGCGGAATAGCGCTGAAGCTTTCTTT.

This clone has just one count. V and J are TRBV5-1 and TRBJ2-1; D gene uncertain. V was cut by 0 bases and J by 4 bases, with 8 bases left in between. CDR1 is SGHRS, CDR2 YFSETQ, per germline. The CDR3 consists of 14 residues. CDR3 sequence reads: CASSLGAAYNEQFF. The CDR3, as DNA: TGCGCCAGCAGCTTGGGGGCGGCGTACAATGAGCAGTTCTTC.

The genes are TRBV27 and TRBJ1-5; a weak D match, TRBD1 (5 bases). The CDR3 runs to 16 residues. V lost 6 bases and J 2 bases, leaving 17 bases between the germline ends. Germline V gives CDR1 MNHEY, CDR2 SMNVEV (reference sequence). CDR3 DNA sequence: TGTGCCAGCAGGCTAACTTGGGGGAGGGGCAATCAGCCCCAGCATTTT. Residues: CASRLTWGRGNQPQHF.

This clone is a singleton in its sample. The gene calls are TRBV7-2 and TRBJ2-7; D remains unclear. Germline lookup yields CDR1 SGHTA and CDR2 FQGNSA. V was trimmed by 1 base and J by 7 bases, leaving 26 bases between them. The CDR3 has 18 amino acids. The DNA of the CDR3 is TGTGCCAGCAGCTTAGATGATTCGTCGGCGTCCATCTTCTTAGAGCAGTACTTC. It yields the protein CASSLDDSSASIFLEQYF.

The sample holds one count of this clone. The V call is TRBV5-4, the J call TRBJ1-4; TRBD1 aligns across 9 bases. Germline-derived CDR1 and CDR2 are SGHNT and YYREEE (reference sequence). This CDR3 spans 14 amino acids. The trim removed 4 bases at V and 10 bases at J, leaving 8 bases unmatched. The CDR3 DNA follows: TGTGCCAGCAGCACCCGACAGGGGGACGGAAAACTGTTTTTT. Translating gives CASSTRQGDGKLFF.

This clone was counted a single time. This sequence joins TRBV5-4 and TRBJ2-1; possibly TRBD2 for D (5 bases). The germline gives CDR1 SGHNT, CDR2 YYREEE (reference sequence). This CDR3 spans 15 amino acids. Trimming stripped 3 bases from V and 0 bases from J, with 10 bases between. The CDR3 DNA sequence: TGTGCCAGCAGCTCGCGGGTCAGCTCCTACAATGAGCAGTTCTTC. Translation: CASSSRVSSYNEQFF. Supplemented by reference TRBV5-4 and TRBJ2-1, the full variable domain reads ETGVTQSPTHLIKTRGQQVTLRCSSQSGHNTVSWYQQALGQGPQFIFQYYREEENGRGNFPPRFSGLQFPNYSSELNVNALELDDSALYLCASSSRVSSYNEQFFGPGTRLTVL.

The gene calls are TRBV6-1 and TRBJ1-1; a weak D match, TRBD1 (6 bases). Germline loops: CDR1 MNHNS, CDR2 SASEGT. V was cut by 4 bases and J by 8 bases, with 14 bases left in between. This CDR3 contains 13 residues. This CDR3 reads CASSASFGTEAFF. The DNA for the CDR3 is TGTGCCAGCAGTGCGAGTTTTGGGACAGAAGCTTTCTTT.

The V and J genes are TRBV9 and TRBJ1-4; weak D call: TRBD1 (5 bases). This CDR3 spans 19 amino acids. Trimming cost V 0 bases and J 0 bases, with 18 bases left between them. CDR1 is SGDLS and CDR2 is YYNGEE in the germline V gene. CDR3 sequence (DNA): TGTGCCAGCAGCGTAGGGGTGGGACCGACGTCGTCAACTAATGAAAAACTGTTTTTT. Its protein is CASSVGVGPTSSTNEKLFF.

J is TRBJ2-7 and V is TRBV7-2; D unresolved. The CDR3 sequence is 15 residues long. Trimming stripped 6 bases from V and 1 base from J, with 16 bases between. Germline V gene data show CDR1 as SGHTA and CDR2 as FQGNSA. CDR3 loop: CASSMFPGPSYEQYF. Here the CDR3 DNA reads TGTGCCAGCAGTATGTTCCCCGGGCCGTCCTACGAGCAGTACTTC.

The chain is built from TRBV5-1 and TRBJ2-1; 9 bases are shared with TRBD2. Germline CDR1 is SGHRS and CDR2 is YFSETQ. J gave up 6 bases and V 1 base, and 8 bases lay outside the gene matches. The CDR3 totals 16 residues. This CDR3 reads CASSLMAGGPSNEQFF. In DNA form, the CDR3 reads TGCGCCAGCAGCTTGATGGCGGGAGGGCCGTCCAATGAGCAGTTCTTC.